One and the same sample provided the 14 T cell receptor beta chains below, sequenced in a study of blood T cell repertoires in COVID-19. Only in-frame clones appear in the TCRdb table, and some are missing; sequencing was by immunoSEQ multiplex PCR. Here the sample spans roughly 130,000 clones, around 89% being singletons. The sample taken for sequencing was peripheral blood. These receptors were collected from a human donor with COVID-19, enrolled during active disease. The donor label of this sample is uncertain.

This rearrangement joins TRBV21-1 to TRBJ1-3; the table's D call of TRBD1 was not tested on the DNA. TRBV21-1 is reported as a pseudogene. CDR3 size: 16 residues. The CDR3 nucleotides read TGTGCCAGCAGCAAAGGGGGGCGAGGCTCTGGAAACACCATATATTTT. Translation gives CASSKGGRGSGNTIYF.

The CDR3 reads CASSQGAGVQPQHF. CDR3 DNA: TGCGCCAGCAGCCAGGGGGCTGGTGTACAGCCCCAGCATTTT. The chain links TRBV10-2 to TRBJ1-5; 8 nucleotides agree with TRBD1. The germline V gene has CDR1 WSHSY and CDR2 SAAADI. The CDR3 runs to 14 residues. V lost 6 bases to trimming and J lost 7 bases; unmatched junction nucleotides: 8.

The V gene is TRBV29-1, the J gene TRBJ2-5, with 8 bases fitting TRBD1. After removal of 7 bases from V and 5 bases from J, the junction contained 3 bases not matched to a gene. The CDR3 runs to 11 residues. From germline, CDR1 is SQVTM and CDR2 ANQGSEA. CDR3 DNA sequence: TGCAGCGGCCGGGACAGGGAGACCCAGTACTTC. Translation: CSGRDRETQYF.

V usage is TRBV5-4 and J usage is TRBJ2-1, with 7 bases aligning to TRBD1. CDR1 and CDR2 (germline): SGHNT, YYREEE (reference sequence). CDR3 length: 12 amino acids. Trimming removed 3 bases from V and 6 bases from J; junction bases left unmatched: 0. The CDR3, as DNA: TGTGCCAGCAGCTGGACAGGCAATGAGCAGTTCTTC. Protein sequence: CASSWTGNEQFF.

The rearrangement uses TRBV13 and TRBJ1-6; maybe TRBD1 (6 bases). Germline V CDR1 and CDR2: PRHDT, FYEKMQ (reference sequence). V lost 6 bases and J lost 8, with 14 bases in between. This CDR3 is built from 14 residues. For the CDR3, the DNA is TGTGCCAGCAGACTACAGGGTTATGATTCACCCCTCCACTTT. Translation: CASRLQGYDSPLHF.

The genes are TRBV27 and TRBJ1-5, with 8 positions matching TRBD1. Germline V gene lookup returns CDR1 MNHEY and CDR2 SMNVEV (reference sequence). The CDR3 totals 14 residues. Trimming cost V 5 bases and J 4 bases; bases outside gene matches: 4. In nucleotides, the CDR3 is TGTGCCAGCAGTCCCAGGACAGGGAATCAGCCCCAGCATTTT. Translating it yields CASSPRTGNQPQHF.

This clone was seen a single time. The chain joins TRBV28 to TRBJ2-3, with 11 bases identical to TRBD1. Per the germline V gene, CDR1 is MDHEN and CDR2 is SYDVKM. CDR3 length equals 16 residues. The V gene end was trimmed by 10 bases and the J gene end by 4 bases; junction bases not matched to a gene: 13. The CDR3 spells CATRAMDRGRADTQYF. CDR3 DNA sequence: TGTGCCACCCGTGCCATGGACAGGGGGCGGGCAGATACGCAGTATTTT.

This sequence joins TRBV25-1 and TRBJ2-4; D unresolved. The length of the CDR3 is 16 residues. V was shortened by 4 bases and J by 0 bases, with 13 bases between the two germline ends. CDR1 and CDR2 from the germline V gene are MGHDK and SYGVNS. CDR3 sequence (DNA): TGTGCCAGCAGTGCCAGTGGAGTGCTAGCCAAAAACATTCAGTACTTC. This gives the protein CASSASGVLAKNIQYF.

The chain carries TRBV25-1 and TRBJ2-5, with 12 positions matching TRBD2. The CDR3 consists of 16 residues. V shed 6 bases and J 3 bases; nucleotides not matched to a gene: 8. Germline V CDR1 and CDR2: MGHDK, SYGVNS. CDR3 protein: CASSARRLAGEETQYF. The DNA for the CDR3 is TGTGCCAGCAGCGCCCGTCGACTAGCGGGGGAAGAGACCCAGTACTTC.

V is TRBV25-1 and J is TRBJ1-3; D is unresolved. Germline V gives CDR1 MGHDK, CDR2 SYGVNS. The CDR3 length is 11 residues. Trimming left V 8 bases short and J 9 bases short, with 11 bases between. In DNA, the CDR3 is TGTGCCAGCGCAGACTCGGGCACCATATATTTT. Encoded protein: CASADSGTIYF.

The J gene is TRBJ1-1, the V gene TRBV7-2; D unresolved. The CDR3 length is 16 residues. The germline V and J ends were trimmed by 0 bases and 3 bases, with 14 bases remaining between them. Germline V gene lookup returns CDR1 SGHTA and CDR2 FQGNSA. CDR3 loop: CASSLASRRGDTEAFF. The CDR3 region has the DNA TGTGCCAGCAGCTTAGCGAGTCGGCGCGGTGACACTGAAGCTTTCTTT. Full variable domain (missing parts from reference TRBV7-2 and TRBJ1-1): GAGVSQSPSNKVTEKGKDVELRCDPISGHTALYWYRQSLGQGLEFLIYFQGNSAPDKSGLPSDRFSAERTGGSVSTLTIQRTQQEDSAVYLCASSLASRRGDTEAFFGQGTRLTVV.

This CDR3 reads CASGPGTALAYEQYF. The CDR3 region has the DNA TGCGCCAGCGGCCCGGGTACCGCTTTGGCCTACGAGCAGTACTTC. This chain uses TRBV4-1 with TRBJ2-7; D call uncertain. V was cut by 8 bases and J by 2 bases, with 19 bases left in between. Germline V gene lookup returns CDR1 MGHRA and CDR2 YSYEKL. The CDR3 has 15 amino acids.

The rearrangement uses TRBV19 and TRBJ1-5, with D maybe TRBD1 (5 bases). The CDR3 is 17 residues long. Trimming cost V 9 bases and J 4 bases, with 25 bases left between them. CDR1 and CDR2 from the germline V gene are LNHDA and SQIVND (reference sequence). CDR3 in amino acids: CARSGGEAGCCNQPQHF. The CDR3 nucleotides are TGTGCCAGGTCGGGGGGGGAGGCGGGTTGCTGTAATCAGCCCCAGCATTTT.

This rearrangement joins TRBV3-1 (or the pseudogene TRBV3-2) to TRBJ1-5, with D uncertain. V was pared by 4 bases and J by 5 bases, with 12 bases between. This CDR3 has 14 residues. In germline, CDR1 is LGHDT, CDR2 YNNKEL (reference sequence). CDR3 region: CASSPAGYDQPQHF. In DNA form, the CDR3 reads TGTGCCAGCAGCCCCGCGGGTTACGATCAGCCCCAGCATTTT.